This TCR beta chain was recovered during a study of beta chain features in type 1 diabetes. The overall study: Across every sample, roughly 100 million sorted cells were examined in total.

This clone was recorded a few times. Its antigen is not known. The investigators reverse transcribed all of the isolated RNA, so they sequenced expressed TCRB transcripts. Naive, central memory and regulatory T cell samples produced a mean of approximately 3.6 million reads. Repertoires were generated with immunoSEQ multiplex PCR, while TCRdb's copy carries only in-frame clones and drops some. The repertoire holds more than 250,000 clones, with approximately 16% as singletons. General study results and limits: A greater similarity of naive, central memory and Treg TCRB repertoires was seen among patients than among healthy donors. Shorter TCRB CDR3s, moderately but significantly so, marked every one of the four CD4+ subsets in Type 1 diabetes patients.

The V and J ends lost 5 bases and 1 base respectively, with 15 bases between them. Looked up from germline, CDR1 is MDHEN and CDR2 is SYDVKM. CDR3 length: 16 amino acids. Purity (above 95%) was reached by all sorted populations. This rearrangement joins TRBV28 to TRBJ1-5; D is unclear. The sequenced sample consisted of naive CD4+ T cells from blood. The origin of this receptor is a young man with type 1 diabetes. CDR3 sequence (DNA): TGTGCCAGCAGTAAGAGGAGAGGATCAAGCAATCAGCCCCAGCATTTT. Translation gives CASSKRRGSSNQPQHF.